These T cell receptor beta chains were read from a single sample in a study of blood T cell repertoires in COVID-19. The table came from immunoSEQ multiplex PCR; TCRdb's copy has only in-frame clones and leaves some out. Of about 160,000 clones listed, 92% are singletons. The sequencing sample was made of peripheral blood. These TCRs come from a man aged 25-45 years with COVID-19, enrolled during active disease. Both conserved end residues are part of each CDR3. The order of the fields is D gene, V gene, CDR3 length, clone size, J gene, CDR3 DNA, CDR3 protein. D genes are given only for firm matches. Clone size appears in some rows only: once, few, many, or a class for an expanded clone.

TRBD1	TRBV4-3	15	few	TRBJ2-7	TGCGCCAGCAGCCAAGAACGGGACAGGGGGCTCGAGCAGTACTTC	CASSQERDRGLEQYF
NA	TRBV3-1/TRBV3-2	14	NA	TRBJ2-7	TGTGCCAGCAGCCAACTCTACAGTGCCTACGAGCAGTACTTC	CASSQLYSAYEQYF
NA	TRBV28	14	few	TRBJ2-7	TGTGCCAGCAGTGGGGCCCAAGGGCCCTACGAGCAGTACTTC	CASSGAQGPYEQYF
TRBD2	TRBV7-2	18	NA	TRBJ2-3	TGTGCCAGCAGCTTAGTGTCCAGGACTAGCGGGAACACAGATACGCAGTATTTT	CASSLVSRTSGNTDTQYF
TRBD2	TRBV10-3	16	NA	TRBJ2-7	TGTGCCATCAGTTTGACCAGCGGGGGGGGAGTGGACGAGCAGTACTTC	CAISLTSGGGVDEQYF
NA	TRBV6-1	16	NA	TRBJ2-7	TGTGCCAGCAGTGAAGCGTATGGCCTCCCGGGGGACGAGCAGTACTTC	CASSEAYGLPGDEQYF
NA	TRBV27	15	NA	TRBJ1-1	TGTGCCAGCAGTTTATGGGGGGGGTTGCGAACTGAAGCTTTCTTT	CASSLWGGLRTEAFF
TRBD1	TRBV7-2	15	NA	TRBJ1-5	TGTGCCAGCAGTGAGGTACAGGGGAAGAGTCAGCCCCAGCATTTT	CASSEVQGKSQPQHF
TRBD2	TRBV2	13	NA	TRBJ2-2	TGTGCCAGCTCGGTTGAAGCGGGAGTGGAGCTGTTTTTT	CASSVEAGVELFF
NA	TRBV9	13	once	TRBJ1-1	TGTGCCAGCAGCGTAGACAGTAACACTGAAGCTTTCTTT	CASSVDSNTEAFF
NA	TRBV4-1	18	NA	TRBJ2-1	TGCGCCAGCAGCCAAGGGCTCAAGGTAAGGGGCCATAACAATGAGCAGTTCTTC	CASSQGLKVRGHNNEQFF
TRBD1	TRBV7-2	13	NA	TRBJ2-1	TGTGCCAGCAGCTTCCTGGGACAGGGCGAGCAGTTCTTC	CASSFLGQGEQFF
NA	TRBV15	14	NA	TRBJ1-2	TGTGCCACCAGCAGAGGGACAGATACCTATGGCTACACCTTC	CATSRGTDTYGYTF
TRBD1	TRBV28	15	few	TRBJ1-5	TGTGCCAGCAGTTTTGGGACAGGGGTGGTTCAGCCCCAGCATTTT	CASSFGTGVVQPQHF
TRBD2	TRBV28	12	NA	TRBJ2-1	TGTGCCAGCCTAGCGGGATACAATGAGCAGTTCTTC	CASLAGYNEQFF
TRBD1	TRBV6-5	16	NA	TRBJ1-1	TGTGCCAGCAGTTACCCAAACAGGGGGCTAGTCGAGAAAGCTTTCTTT	CASSYPNRGLVEKAFF
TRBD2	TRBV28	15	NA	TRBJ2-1	TGTGCCACCCGGACTAGCGGGGCCCACTACAATGAGCAGTTCTTC	CATRTSGAHYNEQFF
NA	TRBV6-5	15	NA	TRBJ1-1	TGTGCCAGCAGACCCGTCGGCGGGCTGAACACTGAAGCTTTCTTT	CASRPVGGLNTEAFF
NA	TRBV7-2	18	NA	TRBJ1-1	TGTGCCAGCAGCTTAGACTGGGCCGGAGGACAGCTGAACACTGAAGCTTTCTTT	CASSLDWAGGQLNTEAFF
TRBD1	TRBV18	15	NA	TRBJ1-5	TGTGCCAGCTCACCAACAGGGGACCGGAGTCAGCCCCAGCATTTT	CASSPTGDRSQPQHF
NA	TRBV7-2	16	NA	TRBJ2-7	TGTGCCAGCAGCTTAGAGGGGACAAGGACCTTCTACGAGCAGTACTTC	CASSLEGTRTFYEQYF
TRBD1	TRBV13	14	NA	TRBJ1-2	TGTGCCAGCAGCTTAGGACAGGGGAACTATGGCTACACCTTC	CASSLGQGNYGYTF
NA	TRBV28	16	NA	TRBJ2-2	TGTGCCAGCAACGACTTCCGGGGGTACGGCACCGGGGAGCTGTTTTTT	CASNDFRGYGTGELFF
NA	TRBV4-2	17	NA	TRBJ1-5	TGTGCCAGCAGCCAAGAGGGGTGGCAGGGAATCGATCAGCCCCAGCATTTT	CASSQEGWQGIDQPQHF
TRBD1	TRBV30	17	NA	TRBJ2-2	TGTGCCTGGAGTGTGGGGACAGGGGAGGAGAACACCGGGGAGCTGTTTTTT	CAWSVGTGEENTGELFF
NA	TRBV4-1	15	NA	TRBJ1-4	TGCGCCAGCAGCCTCCCGGGTGGGACAACGGAAAAACTGTTTTTT	CASSLPGGTTEKLFF
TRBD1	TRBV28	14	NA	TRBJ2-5	TGTGCCAGCAGCCTAGACAGGGCGCGCGAGACCCAGTACTTC	CASSLDRARETQYF
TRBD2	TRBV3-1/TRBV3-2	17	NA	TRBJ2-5	TGTGCCAGCAGCCAGCGGAGCGGGGGGGGATCCCCGGAGACCCAGTACTTC	CASSQRSGGGSPETQYF
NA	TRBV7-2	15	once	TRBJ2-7	TGTGCCAGCAGCTTAACGGGAGCTTCTTCCTACGAGCAGTACTTC	CASSLTGASSYEQYF
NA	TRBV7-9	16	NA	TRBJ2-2	TGTGCCAGCAGCTTAGACTTATATACGAACACCGGGGAGCTGTTTTTT	CASSLDLYTNTGELFF
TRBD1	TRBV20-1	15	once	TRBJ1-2	TGCAGTGCTAGTTCTACAGGGGGCTTTGGCTATGGCTACACCTTC	CSASSTGGFGYGYTF
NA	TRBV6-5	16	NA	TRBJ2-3	TGTGCCAGCAGTTACGCCCAGGTTGGACTCGAAGATACGCAGTATTTT	CASSYAQVGLEDTQYF
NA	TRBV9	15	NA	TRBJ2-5	TGTGCCAGCAGCGTCCGCGGGGACAGCCAAGAGACCCAGTACTTC	CASSVRGDSQETQYF
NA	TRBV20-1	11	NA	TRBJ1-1	TGCAGTGCTAGTGGCAGGGATGAAGCTTTCTTT	CSASGRDEAFF
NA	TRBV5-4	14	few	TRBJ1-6	TGTGCCAGCAGCTTACAGGGTTATAATTCACCCCTCCACTTT	CASSLQGYNSPLHF
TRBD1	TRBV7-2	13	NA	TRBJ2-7	TGTGCCAGCAGTCCGAACAGGGGCCACGAGCAGTACTTC	CASSPNRGHEQYF
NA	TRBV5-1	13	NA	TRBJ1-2	TGCGCCAGCAGCTTGGAGGGGGTGGATGGCTACACCTTC	CASSLEGVDGYTF
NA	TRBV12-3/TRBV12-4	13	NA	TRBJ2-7	TGTGCCAGCAGTATGGGCCATTCCTACGAGCAGTACTTC	CASSMGHSYEQYF
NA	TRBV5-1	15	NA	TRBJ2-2	TGCGCCAGCAGCGACGGCGGGACGAACACCGGGGAGCTGTTTTTT	CASSDGGTNTGELFF
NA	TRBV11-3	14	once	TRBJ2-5	TGTGCCAGCGGTTCGGGACTCTCGGGAGAGACCCAGTACTTC	CASGSGLSGETQYF
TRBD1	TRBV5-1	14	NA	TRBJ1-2	TGCGCCAGCAGCCTAGGGGACAGGGTCATTGGCTACACCTTC	CASSLGDRVIGYTF
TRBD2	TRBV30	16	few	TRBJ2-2	TGTGCCCGTATGGGACTAGCGGGCGCGAACACCGGGGAGCTGTTTTTT	CARMGLAGANTGELFF
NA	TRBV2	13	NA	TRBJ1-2	TGTGCCAGTTCCAGGGTAGCTAACTATGGCTACACCTTC	CASSRVANYGYTF
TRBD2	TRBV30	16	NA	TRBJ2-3	TGTGCCTTCTCTAAAGAGCGGGGACTAGGGACAGATACGCAGTATTTT	CAFSKERGLGTDTQYF
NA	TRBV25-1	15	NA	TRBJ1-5	TGTGCCAGCAGTGAACAGGGTCTCGGCAATCAGCCCCAGCATTTT	CASSEQGLGNQPQHF
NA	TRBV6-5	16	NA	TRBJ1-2	TGTGCCAGCAGTTACTCGTATGGCGGACAAGAAGAGGGCTACACCTTC	CASSYSYGGQEEGYTF
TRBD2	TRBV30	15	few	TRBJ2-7	TGTGCCTGGAGTGGGGAAGCGGGAGCCTCCTACGAGCAGTACTTC	CAWSGEAGASYEQYF
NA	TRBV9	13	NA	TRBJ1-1	TGTGCCAGCAGCCTTGACAGTCCCACTGAAGCTTTCTTT	CASSLDSPTEAFF
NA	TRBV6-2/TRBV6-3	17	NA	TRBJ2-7	TGTGCCAGCAGTTACTCCTCGGGTACTAGTACTTACCCGACGCAGTACTTC	CASSYSSGTSTYPTQYF
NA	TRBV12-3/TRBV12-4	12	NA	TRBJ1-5	TGTGCCAGCAGACCGGGCGGGCAGCCCCAGCATTTT	CASRPGGQPQHF
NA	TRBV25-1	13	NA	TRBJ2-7	TGTGCCAGCAGTGAATACAGGGCGGACGAGCAGTACTTC	CASSEYRADEQYF
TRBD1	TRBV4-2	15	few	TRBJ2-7	TGTGCCAGCAGCCCTCGGGACAGAGCCTTCTACGAGCAGTACTTC	CASSPRDRAFYEQYF
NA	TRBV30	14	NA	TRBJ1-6	TGTGCCTGGAGTTGGGACATCTATAATTCACCCCTCCACTTT	CAWSWDIYNSPLHF